The 3 T cell receptor beta chains presented below share a single source sample, sequenced in a study of blood T cell repertoires in COVID-19. Produced via immunoSEQ multiplex PCR; TCRdb's table is partial and in-frame only. The table lists under 200,000 clones, around 77% of them singletons. Source material: peripheral blood. The receptors were sampled from a man between 65 and 85 years old with acute or convalescent COVID-19.

J is TRBJ2-2 and V is TRBV5-1, with D possibly being TRBD1 (5 bases). V lost 0 bases and J lost 6, with 6 bases in between. Germline V lookup: CDR1 SGHRS, CDR2 YFSETQ. CDR3 length: 13 amino acids. DNA of the CDR3: TGCGCCAGCAGCTTGGAGGGGTCCGGGGAGCTGTTTTTT. Residues: CASSLEGSGELFF.

The chain links TRBV14 to TRBJ2-1; 7 bases match TRBD2. Germline V gene sequence: CDR1 SGHDN, CDR2 FVKESK. Germline trimming cut 0 bases from V and 13 bases from J; bases unmatched to any gene: 9. The CDR3 has 14 amino acids. CDR3 bases: TGTGCCAGCAGCCAAGATCTAGCGGCCAGGACTCAGTTCTTC. This encodes CASSQDLAARTQFF.

The chain combines TRBV27 with TRBJ2-1, with 12 bases identical to TRBD2. CDR1 and CDR2 from the germline V gene are MNHEY and SMNVEV (reference sequence). Trimming at V came to 4 bases and at J to 8 bases, leaving 6 bases not matched to a gene. This CDR3 spans 15 amino acids. The CDR3 nucleotides are TGTGCCAGCAGTTGGGCTAGCGGGGGGGTCTATGAGCAGTTCTTC. Translated, it gives CASSWASGGVYEQFF.